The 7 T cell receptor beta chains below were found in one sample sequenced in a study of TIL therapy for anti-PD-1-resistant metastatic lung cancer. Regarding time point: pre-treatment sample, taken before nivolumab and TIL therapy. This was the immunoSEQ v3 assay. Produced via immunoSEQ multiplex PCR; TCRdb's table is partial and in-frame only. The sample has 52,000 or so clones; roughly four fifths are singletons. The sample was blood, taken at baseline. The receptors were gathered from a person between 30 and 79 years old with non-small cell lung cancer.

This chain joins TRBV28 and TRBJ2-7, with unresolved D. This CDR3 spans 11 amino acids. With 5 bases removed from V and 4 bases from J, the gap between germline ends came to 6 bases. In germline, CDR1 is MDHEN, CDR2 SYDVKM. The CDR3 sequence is CASSGDYEQYF. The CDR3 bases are TGTGCCAGCAGTGGAGATTACGAGCAGTACTTC.

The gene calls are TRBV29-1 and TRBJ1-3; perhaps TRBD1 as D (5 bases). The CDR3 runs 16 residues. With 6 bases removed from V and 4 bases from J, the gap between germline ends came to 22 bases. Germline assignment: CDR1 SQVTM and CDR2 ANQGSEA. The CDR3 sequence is CSVERGVPGIGNTIYF. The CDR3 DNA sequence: TGCAGCGTGGAACGGGGGGTTCCAGGGATAGGAAACACCATATATTTT.

The CDR3 region is CSVKSGGAMNTEAFF. The CDR3, as DNA: TGCAGCGTTAAATCCGGCGGAGCTATGAACACTGAAGCTTTCTTT. This sequence joins TRBV29-1 and TRBJ1-1; no clear D. CDR1 and CDR2 (germline): SQVTM, ANQGSEA. This CDR3 spans 15 amino acids. The V end was cut by 5 bases, the J end by 0 bases, with 16 bases between.

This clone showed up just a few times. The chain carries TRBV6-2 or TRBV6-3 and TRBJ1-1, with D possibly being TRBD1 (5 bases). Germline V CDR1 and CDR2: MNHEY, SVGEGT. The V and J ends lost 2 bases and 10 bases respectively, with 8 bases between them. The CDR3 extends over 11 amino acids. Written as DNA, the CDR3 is TGTGCCAGCAGTTACGGGAGGGGAGCTTTCTTT. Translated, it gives CASSYGRGAFF.

CDR3 sequence reads: CASKKRDWNEQFF. The CDR3, as DNA: TGCGCCAGCAAGAAGCGGGATTGGAATGAGCAGTTCTTC. The chain combines TRBV5-1 with TRBJ2-1; 7 bases map to TRBD2. V lost 6 bases and J lost 7; bases outside the gene matches: 7. The CDR3 contains 13 residues. Germline CDR1 reads SGHRS; CDR2 reads YFSETQ.

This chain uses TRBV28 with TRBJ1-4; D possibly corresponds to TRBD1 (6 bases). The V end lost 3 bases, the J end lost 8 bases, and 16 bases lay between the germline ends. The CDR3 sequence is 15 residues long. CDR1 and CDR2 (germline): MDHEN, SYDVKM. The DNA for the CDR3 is TGTGCCAGCAGTTTTCCCGCCGGACAGTGGGAAAAACTGTTTTTT. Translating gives CASSFPAGQWEKLFF.

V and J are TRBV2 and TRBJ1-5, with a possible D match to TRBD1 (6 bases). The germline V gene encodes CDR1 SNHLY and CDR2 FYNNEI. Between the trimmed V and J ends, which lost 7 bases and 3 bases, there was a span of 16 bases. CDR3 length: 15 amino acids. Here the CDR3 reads CASTEEGGHNQPQHF. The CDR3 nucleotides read TGTGCCAGCACCGAAGAAGGGGGTCACAATCAGCCCCAGCATTTT.